Sequencing of this T cell receptor (beta chain) was carried out in a study of type 1 and type 2 diabetes patients. About the study: CD4+ or CD8+ T cells were positively selected from PBMCs with microbeads. Across the study, about 19,000,000 paired-end reads were produced. The study's findings and limits: Some HECs seen only in T1D might also appear in more T2D or control samples.

Amplification started from genomic DNA. Amplification of the beta chain CDR3 used 30 forward and 13 reverse multiplex primers. One entry per CDR3 protein results from TCRdb running MiXCR on the multiplex PCR reads. The data contain some 250,000 distinct CDR3 sequences, roughly 50% of them seen just once; the ten biggest clones take up 12% to 15%. Note on this clonotype: Its antigen is as yet unknown.

Diabetic patients met standard criteria for type 1 or type 2 diabetes. Trimming stripped 4 bases from V and 5 bases from J, with 9 bases between. There are 13 residues in the CDR3. CDR1 and CDR2 (germline): KGHDR, SFDVKD. V is TRBV24-1 and J is TRBJ2-3, with unresolved D. The receptor comes from a man aged 18 to 35 with type 2 diabetes. The specimen was peripheral blood mononuclear cells (PBMCs). As DNA, the CDR3 is TGTGCCACCAGTGACCTGCCGGGAGATACGCAGTATTTT. This codes for CATSDLPGDTQYF.